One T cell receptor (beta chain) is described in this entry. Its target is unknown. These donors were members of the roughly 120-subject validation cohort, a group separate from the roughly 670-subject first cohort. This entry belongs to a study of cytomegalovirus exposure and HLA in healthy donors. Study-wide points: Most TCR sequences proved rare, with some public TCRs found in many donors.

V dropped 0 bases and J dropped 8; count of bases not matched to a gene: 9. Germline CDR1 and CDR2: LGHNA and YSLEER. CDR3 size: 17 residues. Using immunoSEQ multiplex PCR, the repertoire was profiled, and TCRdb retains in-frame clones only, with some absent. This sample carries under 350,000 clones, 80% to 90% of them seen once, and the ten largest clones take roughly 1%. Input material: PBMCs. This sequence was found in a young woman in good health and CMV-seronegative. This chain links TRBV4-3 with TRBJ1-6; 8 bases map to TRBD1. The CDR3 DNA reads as TGCGCCAGCAGCCAAGATGGCAGGGGGCTAAGGGATTCACCCCTCCACTTT. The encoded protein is CASSQDGRGLRDSPLHF.